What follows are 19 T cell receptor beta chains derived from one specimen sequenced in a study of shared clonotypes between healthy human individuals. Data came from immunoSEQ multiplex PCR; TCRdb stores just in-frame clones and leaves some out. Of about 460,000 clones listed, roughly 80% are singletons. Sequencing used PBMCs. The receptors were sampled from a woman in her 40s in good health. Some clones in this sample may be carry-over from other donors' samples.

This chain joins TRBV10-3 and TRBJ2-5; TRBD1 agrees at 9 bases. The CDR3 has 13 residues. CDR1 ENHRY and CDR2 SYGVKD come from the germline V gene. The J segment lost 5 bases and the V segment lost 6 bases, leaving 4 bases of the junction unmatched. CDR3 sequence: CAISRDRAETQYF. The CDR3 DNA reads TGTGCCATCAGCCGGGACAGGGCCGAGACCCAGTACTTC.

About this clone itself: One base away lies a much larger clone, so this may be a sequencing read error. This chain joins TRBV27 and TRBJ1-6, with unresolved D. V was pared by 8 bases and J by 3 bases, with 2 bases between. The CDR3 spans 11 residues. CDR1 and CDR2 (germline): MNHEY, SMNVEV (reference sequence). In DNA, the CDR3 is TGTGCCAGCGGCTATAATTCACCCCTCCACTTT. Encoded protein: CASGYNSPLHF.

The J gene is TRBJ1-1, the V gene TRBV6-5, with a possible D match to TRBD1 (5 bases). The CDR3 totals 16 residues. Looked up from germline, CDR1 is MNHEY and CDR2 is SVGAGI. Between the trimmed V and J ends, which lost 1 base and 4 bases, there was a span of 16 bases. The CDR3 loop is CASSYWAGAGGTEAFF. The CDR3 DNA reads TGTGCCAGCAGTTACTGGGCGGGAGCCGGGGGCACTGAAGCTTTCTTT.

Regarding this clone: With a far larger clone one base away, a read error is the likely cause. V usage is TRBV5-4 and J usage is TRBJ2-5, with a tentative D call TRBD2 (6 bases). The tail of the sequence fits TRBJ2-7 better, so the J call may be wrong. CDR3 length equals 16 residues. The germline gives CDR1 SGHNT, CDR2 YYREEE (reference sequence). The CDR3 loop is CASSPLPGVGGDEQYF. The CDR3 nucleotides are TGTGCCAGCAGCCCCCTCCCGGGTGTGGGAGGCGACGAGCAGTACTTC.

The CDR3 DNA is TGTGCCAGCAGTGCCACCGGGACTAGCGGTTCCTACGAGCAGTACTTC. Translation gives CASSATGTSGSYEQYF. The V and J genes are TRBV28 and TRBJ2-7; 11 positions match TRBD2. Germline-derived CDR1 and CDR2 are MDHEN and SYDVKM. V gave up 5 bases and J gave up 1 base; unmatched junction bases: 7. There are 16 residues in the CDR3.

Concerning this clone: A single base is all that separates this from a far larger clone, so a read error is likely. CDR3 sequence: CGSSQDPASRGSGNTIYF. The CDR3 DNA follows: TGTGGCAGCAGCCAAGACCCGGCCAGCCGGGGCTCTGGAAACACCATATATTTT. The chain uses TRBV4-2 and TRBJ1-3; D unresolved. This CDR3 region has 18 residues. CDR1 and CDR2 (germline): LGHNA, YNFKEQ.

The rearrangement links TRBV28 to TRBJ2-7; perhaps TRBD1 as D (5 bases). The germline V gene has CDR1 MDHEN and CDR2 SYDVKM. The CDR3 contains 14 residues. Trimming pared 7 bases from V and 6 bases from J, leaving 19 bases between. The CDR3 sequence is CASKFTLLGREQYF. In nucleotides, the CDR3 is TGTGCCAGCAAGTTTACCCTTTTGGGGCGCGAGCAGTACTTC.

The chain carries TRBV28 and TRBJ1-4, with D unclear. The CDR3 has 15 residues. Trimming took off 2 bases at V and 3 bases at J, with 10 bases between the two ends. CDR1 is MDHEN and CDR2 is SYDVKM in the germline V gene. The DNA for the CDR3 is TGTGCCAGCAGTTTAACGGGGTTCGCTAATGAAAAACTGTTTTTT. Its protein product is CASSLTGFANEKLFF.

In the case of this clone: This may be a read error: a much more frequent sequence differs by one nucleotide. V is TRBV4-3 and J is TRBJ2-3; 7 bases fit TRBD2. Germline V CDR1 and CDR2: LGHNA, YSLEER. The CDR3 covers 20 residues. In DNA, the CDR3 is TGCGCCAGCAGCCAGGGTAACGGGGCGGGAGCCCCATTTAGCACAGGTACGCAGTATTTT. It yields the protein CASSQGNGAGAPFSTGTQYF.

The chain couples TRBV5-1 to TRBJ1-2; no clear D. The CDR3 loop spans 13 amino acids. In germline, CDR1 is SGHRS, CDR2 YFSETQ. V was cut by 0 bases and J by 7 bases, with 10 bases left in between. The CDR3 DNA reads TGCGCCAGCAGCTTGGACAACTGGCGTGGCTACACCTTC. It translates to CASSLDNWRGYTF.

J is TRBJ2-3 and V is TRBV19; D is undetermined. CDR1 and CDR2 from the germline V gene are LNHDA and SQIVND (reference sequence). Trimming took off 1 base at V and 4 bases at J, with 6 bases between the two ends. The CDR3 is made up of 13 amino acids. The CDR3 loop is CASSIGEADTQYF. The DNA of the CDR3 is TGTGCCAGTAGTATAGGAGAGGCAGATACGCAGTATTTT. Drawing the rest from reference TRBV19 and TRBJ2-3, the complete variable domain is DGGITQSPKYLFRKEGQNVTLSCEQNLNHDAMYWYRQDPGQGLRLIYYSQIVNDFQKGDIAEGYSVSREKKESFPLTVTSAQKNPTAFYLCASSIGEADTQYFGPGTRLTVL.

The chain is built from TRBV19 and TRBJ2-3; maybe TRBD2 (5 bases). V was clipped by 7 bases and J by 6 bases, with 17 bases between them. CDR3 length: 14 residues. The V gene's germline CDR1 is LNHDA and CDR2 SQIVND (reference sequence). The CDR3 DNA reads TGTGCCAGTAACATTAGCCCAGGCGGGGATACGCAGTATTTT. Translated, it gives CASNISPGGDTQYF.

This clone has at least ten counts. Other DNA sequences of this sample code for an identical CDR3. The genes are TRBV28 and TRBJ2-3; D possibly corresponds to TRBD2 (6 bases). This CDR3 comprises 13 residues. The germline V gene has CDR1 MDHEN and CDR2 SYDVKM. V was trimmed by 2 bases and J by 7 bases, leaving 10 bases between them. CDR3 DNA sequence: TGTGCCAGCAGTTTAGGTGGAGGGTATACGCAGTATTTT. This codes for CASSLGGGYTQYF.

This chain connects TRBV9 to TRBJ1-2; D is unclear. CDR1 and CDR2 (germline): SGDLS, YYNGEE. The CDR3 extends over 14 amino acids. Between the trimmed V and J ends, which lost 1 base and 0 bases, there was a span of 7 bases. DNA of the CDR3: TGTGCCAGCAGCGTAAGCCCAGCTAACTATGGCTACACCTTC. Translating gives CASSVSPANYGYTF.

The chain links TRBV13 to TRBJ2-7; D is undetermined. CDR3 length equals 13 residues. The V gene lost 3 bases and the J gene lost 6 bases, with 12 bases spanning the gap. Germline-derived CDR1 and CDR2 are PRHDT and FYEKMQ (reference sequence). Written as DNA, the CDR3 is TGTGCCAGCAGCTTCATAGCCGGCTCCGAGCAGTACTTC. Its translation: CASSFIAGSEQYF.

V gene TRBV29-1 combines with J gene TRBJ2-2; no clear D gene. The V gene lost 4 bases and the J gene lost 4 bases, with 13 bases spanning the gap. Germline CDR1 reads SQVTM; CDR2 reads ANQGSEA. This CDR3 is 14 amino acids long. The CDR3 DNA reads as TGCAGCGTTGTATCGGGTCCACCCACCGGGGAGCTGTTTTTT. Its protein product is CSVVSGPPTGELFF.

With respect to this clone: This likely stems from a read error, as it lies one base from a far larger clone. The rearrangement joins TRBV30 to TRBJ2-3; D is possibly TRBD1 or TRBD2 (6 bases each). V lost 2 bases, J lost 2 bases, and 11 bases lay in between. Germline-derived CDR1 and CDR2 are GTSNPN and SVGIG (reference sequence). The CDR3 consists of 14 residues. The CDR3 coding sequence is TGTGCCTGGAGTAGGGGGGCCAACACAGATACGCAGTATTTT. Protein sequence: CAWSRGANTDTQYF.

CDR3 residues: CASSIQGRHYEQYF. The DNA of the CDR3 is TGTGCCAGTAGTATACAGGGACGGCACTACGAGCAGTACTTC. The genes are TRBV19 and TRBJ2-7, with D tentatively TRBD1 or TRBD2 (5 bases each). Per germline, CDR1 LNHDA and CDR2 SQIVND (reference sequence). Trimming shortened V by 2 bases and J by 3 bases, and 11 bases separated the two germline ends. The CDR3 has 14 residues.

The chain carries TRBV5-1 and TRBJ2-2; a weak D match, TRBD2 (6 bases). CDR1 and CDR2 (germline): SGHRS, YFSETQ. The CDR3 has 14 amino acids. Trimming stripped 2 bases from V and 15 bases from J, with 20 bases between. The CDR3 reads CASSLRPGLPGVFF. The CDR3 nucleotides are TGCGCCAGCAGCTTACGGCCCGGACTACCTGGGGTGTTTTTT.